These 22 T cell receptor beta chains were sequenced from one sample in a study of T cell changes during pregnancy in multiple sclerosis. Clones were sequenced by immunoSEQ multiplex PCR, and TCRdb holds only the in-frame ones, with some missing. The sample yields roughly 9,900 clones, roughly 89% seen once. The material was CD8+ T cells from peripheral blood mononuclear cells, obtained in the first trimester of pregnancy. The receptor source for this set is a female donor in good health, enrolled as a control in a pregnancy study.

V usage is TRBV14 and J usage is TRBJ2-1; D is perhaps TRBD1 (5 bases). This CDR3 contains 16 residues. With 1 base removed from V and 2 bases from J, the gap between germline ends came to 12 bases. Germline CDR1 SGHDN, CDR2 FVKESK. CDR3 in amino acids: CASSQVPGLTYNEQFF. The CDR3 DNA reads TGTGCCAGCAGCCAAGTACCAGGGTTGACCTACAATGAGCAGTTCTTC.

This chain uses TRBV6-4 with TRBJ1-2, with 7 bases lining up with TRBD1. The CDR3 totals 13 residues. Unmatched junction bases numbered 5, after V lost 2 bases and J lost 8 bases. Germline V gives CDR1 MRHNA, CDR2 SNTAGT. CDR3 nucleotide sequence: TGTGCCAGCAGTGACGGGACAGATTCAGGCTACACCTTC. Protein: CASSDGTDSGYTF.

The V gene is TRBV14, the J gene TRBJ2-7; TRBD1 matches at 8 bases. Germline V lookup: CDR1 SGHDN, CDR2 FVKESK. V lost 2 bases to trimming and J lost 5 bases; unmatched junction nucleotides: 5. The CDR3 is 14 residues long. This CDR3 reads CASSQTTGDDEQYF. CDR3 DNA: TGTGCCAGCAGCCAAACGACAGGGGACGACGAGCAGTACTTC.

CDR3: CASSIRGQETQYF. Here the CDR3 DNA reads TGTGCCAGTAGTATCCGAGGTCAAGAGACCCAGTACTTC. The chain employs TRBV19 and TRBJ2-5; D unclear. Trimming pared 3 bases from V and 2 bases from J, leaving 7 bases between. CDR3 length equals 13 residues. Germline V lookup: CDR1 LNHDA, CDR2 SQIVND (reference sequence).

The rearrangement joins TRBV7-3 to TRBJ1-2; D is uncertain. Trimming cost V 2 bases and J 4 bases, with 8 bases left between them. This CDR3 is built from 13 residues. Germline V CDR1 and CDR2: SGHTA, FQGTGA. The DNA of the CDR3 is TGTGCCAGCAGCTTACGGGGAAGCTATGGCTACACCTTC. Its translation is CASSLRGSYGYTF. Full variable domain (missing parts from reference TRBV7-3 and TRBJ1-2): GAGVSQTPSNKVTEKGKYVELRCDPISGHTALYWYRQSLGQGPEFLIYFQGTGAADDSGLPNDRFFAVRPEGSVSTLKIQRTERGDSAVYLCASSLRGSYGYTFGSGTRLTVV.

The V gene is TRBV27, the J gene TRBJ1-5; TRBD1 agrees at 8 bases. The germline CDR1 and CDR2 sequences are MNHEY and SMNVEV (reference sequence). Trimming removed 7 bases from V and 0 bases from J; junction bases left unmatched: 5. The CDR3 contains 15 residues. CDR3 DNA sequence: TGTGCCAGCACTCTGACAGGGGTTAGCAATCAGCCCCAGCATTTT. It specifies CASTLTGVSNQPQHF.

This clone was seen only a few times. The V call is TRBV4-2, the J call TRBJ1-2, with D possibly matching TRBD1 (6 bases). V was cut by 0 bases and J by 2 bases, with 10 bases left in between. CDR1 is LGHNA and CDR2 is YNFKEQ in the germline V gene. This CDR3 spans 15 amino acids. This CDR3 is CASSQDRGGNYGYTF. CDR3 nucleotides: TGTGCCAGCAGCCAAGATAGGGGGGGGAACTATGGCTACACCTTC.

CDR3 nucleotide sequence: TGTGCCAGCACGTGGGAGGTCGTCACTGAAGCTTTCTTT. Its translation: CASTWEVVTEAFF. The V call is TRBV7-9, the J call TRBJ1-1; D remains ambiguous. CDR3 length equals 13 residues. The germline V and J ends were trimmed by 7 bases and 4 bases, with 13 bases remaining between them. Germline CDR1 and CDR2: SEHNR and FQNEAQ (reference sequence). Full variable domain (rest looked up from reference TRBV7-9 and TRBJ1-1): DTGVSQNPRHKITKRGQNVTFRCDPISEHNRLYWYRQTLGQGPEFLTYFQNEAQLEKSRLLSDRFSAERPKGSFSTLEIQRTEQGDSAMYLCASTWEVVTEAFFGQGTRLTVV.

V usage is TRBV29-1 and J usage is TRBJ1-1; no reliable D call. Trimming shortened V by 3 bases and J by 4 bases, and 15 bases separated the two germline ends. Per the germline V gene, CDR1 is SQVTM and CDR2 is ANQGSEA. This CDR3 is 14 amino acids long. CDR3 sequence reads: CSVDMEQPSTEAFF. In DNA form, the CDR3 reads TGCAGCGTTGATATGGAACAGCCTTCCACTGAAGCTTTCTTT.

The CDR3 nucleotides read TGTGCCACCAGCAGGTCCCCCCGACAGGGCATAAATGAAAAACTGTTTTTT. Its protein is CATSRSPRQGINEKLFF. The chain carries TRBV15 and TRBJ1-4; 7 nucleotides line up with TRBD1. V lost 3 bases, J lost 5 bases, and 12 bases stayed unmatched. The CDR3 covers 17 residues. CDR1 LNHNV and CDR2 YYDKDF come from the germline V gene (reference sequence).

The V call is TRBV2, the J call TRBJ2-5; the D is unclear. Germline V gene lookup returns CDR1 SNHLY and CDR2 FYNNEI. The CDR3 spans 11 residues. The V end was cut by 2 bases, the J end by 5 bases, with 3 bases between. CDR3 DNA sequence: TGTGCCAGCAGTGAACTGGAGACCCAGTACTTC. Protein product: CASSELETQYF.

The chain is built from TRBV2 and TRBJ1-5, with D perhaps TRBD1 (5 bases). V lost 1 base to trimming and J lost 7 bases, with 11 bases between them. Germline assignment: CDR1 SNHLY and CDR2 FYNNEI. The length of the CDR3 is 14 residues. CDR3 coding DNA: TGTGCCAGCAGTGAAGGGCAGGGCTGGCAGCCCCAGCATTTT. Encoded protein: CASSEGQGWQPQHF.

The V call is TRBV6-4, the J call TRBJ2-3; 7 bases are a match to TRBD1. Germline assignment: CDR1 MRHNA and CDR2 SNTAGT. CDR3 length: 13 amino acids. Trimming cost V 5 bases and J 3 bases; bases outside gene matches: 2. As DNA, the CDR3 is TGTGCCAGCAGTCAGGGGGAAACAGATACGCAGTATTTT. This translates into CASSQGETDTQYF.

The chain links TRBV19 to TRBJ2-7; D remains unclear. V was shortened by 3 bases and J by 3 bases, with 9 bases between the two germline ends. This CDR3 comprises 13 residues. Germline V CDR1 and CDR2: LNHDA, SQIVND (reference sequence). This CDR3 reads CASSINTYYEQYF. In nucleotides, the CDR3 is TGTGCCAGTAGTATTAACACATACTACGAGCAGTACTTC.

The rearrangement links TRBV4-3 to TRBJ1-5; 8 nucleotides agree with TRBD1. Per germline, CDR1 LGHNA and CDR2 YSLEER. The CDR3 consists of 15 residues. The V segment lost 4 bases and the J segment 6 bases; nucleotides outside the gene matches: 8. CDR3 in DNA: TGCGCCAGCAGCCCCGGGACAGGACAGTTTCAGCCCCAGCATTTT. Translation gives CASSPGTGQFQPQHF.

The chain combines TRBV27 with TRBJ2-1; possibly TRBD2 for D (6 bases). The CDR3 covers 14 residues. Germline V gene sequence: CDR1 MNHEY, CDR2 SMNVEV (reference sequence). With 8 bases removed from V and 6 bases from J, the gap between germline ends came to 17 bases. The CDR3 is CASHSRLDGNEQFF. The CDR3 coding sequence is TGTGCCAGCCACAGTCGACTAGATGGCAATGAGCAGTTCTTC.

The chain recombines TRBV19 with TRBJ1-2, with a weak D call TRBD1 (5 bases). CDR3 length equals 16 residues. From germline, CDR1 is LNHDA and CDR2 SQIVND (reference sequence). Trimming stripped 0 bases from V and 3 bases from J, with 14 bases between. The CDR3 is CASSIDLGGSDYGYTF. The CDR3 region has the DNA TGTGCCAGTAGTATAGATTTGGGGGGATCGGACTATGGCTACACCTTC.

This rearrangement joins TRBV5-1 to TRBJ2-7; D perhaps matches TRBD2 (5 bases). V shed 7 bases and J shed 1 base, with 18 bases lying between them. The CDR3 has 15 amino acids. CDR1 and CDR2 (germline): SGHRS, YFSETQ. The CDR3 is CASRSDYLLSYEQYF. DNA for the CDR3: TGCGCCAGCCGCTCTGACTACCTCCTTTCCTACGAGCAGTACTTC.

The rearrangement uses TRBV7-6 and TRBJ2-1, with D possibly TRBD1 on 6 matching bases. V was cut by 1 base and J by 2 bases, with 6 bases left in between. Germline CDR1 and CDR2: SGHVS and FNYEAQ. The CDR3 is 14 amino acids. The CDR3, as DNA: TGTGCCAGCAGCTTAGACAGGGCCTACAATGAGCAGTTCTTC. This gives the protein CASSLDRAYNEQFF.

This clone has only a few counts. The chain carries TRBV4-2 and TRBJ1-2, with D possibly matching TRBD1 (5 bases). V was clipped by 5 bases and J by 1 base, with 11 bases between them. The CDR3 consists of 14 residues. The germline CDR1 and CDR2 sequences are LGHNA and YNFKEQ. The CDR3 region has the DNA TGTGCCAGCAGCTCCCACAGGTTTAACTATGGCTACACCTTC. Translating it yields CASSSHRFNYGYTF.

The chain combines TRBV30 with TRBJ2-7; 7 positions agree with TRBD1. Per germline, CDR1 GTSNPN and CDR2 SVGIG (reference sequence). V was pared by 5 bases and J by 2 bases, with 9 bases of the junction left unmatched. The CDR3 has 14 amino acids. As DNA, the CDR3 is TGTGCCTGGGGACAGGATTTATCTACCTACGAGCAGTACTTC. Translation: CAWGQDLSTYEQYF.

The chain has TRBV4-3 and TRBJ2-7, with TRBD1 matching over 10 bases. The V gene's germline CDR1 is LGHNA and CDR2 YSLEER. The CDR3 is 15 amino acids. Trimming at V came to 1 base and at J to 3 bases, leaving 3 bases not matched to a gene. The CDR3 DNA is TGCGCCAGCAGCCAAGTCCGGACAGGGGGCTACGAGCAGTACTTC. Its translation: CASSQVRTGGYEQYF.